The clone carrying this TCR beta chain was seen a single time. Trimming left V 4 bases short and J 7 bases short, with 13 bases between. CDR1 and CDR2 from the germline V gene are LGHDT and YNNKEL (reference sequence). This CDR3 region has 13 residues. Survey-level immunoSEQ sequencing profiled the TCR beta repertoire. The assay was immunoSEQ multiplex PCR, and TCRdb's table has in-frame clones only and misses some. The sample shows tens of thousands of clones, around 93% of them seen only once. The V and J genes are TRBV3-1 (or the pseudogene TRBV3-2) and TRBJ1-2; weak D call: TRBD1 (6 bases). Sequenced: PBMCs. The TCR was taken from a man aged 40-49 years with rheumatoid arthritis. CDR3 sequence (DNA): TGTGCCAGCAGCCCTCTAAAGGGGGTTGGCTACACCTTC. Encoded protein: CASSPLKGVGYTF.